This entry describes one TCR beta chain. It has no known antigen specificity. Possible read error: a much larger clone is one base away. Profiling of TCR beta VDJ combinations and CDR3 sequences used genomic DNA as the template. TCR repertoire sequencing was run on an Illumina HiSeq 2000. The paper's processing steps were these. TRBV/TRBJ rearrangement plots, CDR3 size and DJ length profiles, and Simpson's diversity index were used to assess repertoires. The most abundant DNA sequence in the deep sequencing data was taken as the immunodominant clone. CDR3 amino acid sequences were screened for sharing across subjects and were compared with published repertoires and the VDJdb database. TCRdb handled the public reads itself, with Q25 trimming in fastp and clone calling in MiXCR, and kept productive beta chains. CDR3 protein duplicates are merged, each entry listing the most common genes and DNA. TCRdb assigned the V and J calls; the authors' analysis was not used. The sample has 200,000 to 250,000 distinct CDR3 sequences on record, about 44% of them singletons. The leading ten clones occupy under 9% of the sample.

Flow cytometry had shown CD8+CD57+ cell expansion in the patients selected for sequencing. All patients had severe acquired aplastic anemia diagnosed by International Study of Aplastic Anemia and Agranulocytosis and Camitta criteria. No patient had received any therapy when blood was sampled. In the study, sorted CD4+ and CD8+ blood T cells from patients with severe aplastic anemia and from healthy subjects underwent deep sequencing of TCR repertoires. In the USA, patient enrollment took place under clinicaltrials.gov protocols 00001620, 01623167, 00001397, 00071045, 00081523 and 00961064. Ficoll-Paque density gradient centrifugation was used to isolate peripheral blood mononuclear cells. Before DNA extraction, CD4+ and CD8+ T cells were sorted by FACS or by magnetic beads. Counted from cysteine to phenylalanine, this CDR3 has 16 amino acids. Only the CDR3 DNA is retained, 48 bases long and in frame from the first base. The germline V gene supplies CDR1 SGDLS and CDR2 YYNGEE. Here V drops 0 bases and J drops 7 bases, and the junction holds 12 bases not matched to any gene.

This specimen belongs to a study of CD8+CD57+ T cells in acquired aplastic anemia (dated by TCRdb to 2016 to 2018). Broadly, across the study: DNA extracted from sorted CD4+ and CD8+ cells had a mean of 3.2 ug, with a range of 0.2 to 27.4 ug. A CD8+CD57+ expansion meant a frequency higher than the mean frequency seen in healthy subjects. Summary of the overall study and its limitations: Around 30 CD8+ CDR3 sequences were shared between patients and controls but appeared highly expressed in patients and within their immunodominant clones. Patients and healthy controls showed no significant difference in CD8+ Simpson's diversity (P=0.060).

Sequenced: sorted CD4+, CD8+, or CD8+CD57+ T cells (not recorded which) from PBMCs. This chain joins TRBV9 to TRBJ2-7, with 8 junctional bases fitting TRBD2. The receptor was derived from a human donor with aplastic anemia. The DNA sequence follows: TGTGCCAGCAGCGTAGCTCGTCTAGCGGGTTGGGATGAGCAGTACTTC. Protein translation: CASSVARLAGWDEQYF.